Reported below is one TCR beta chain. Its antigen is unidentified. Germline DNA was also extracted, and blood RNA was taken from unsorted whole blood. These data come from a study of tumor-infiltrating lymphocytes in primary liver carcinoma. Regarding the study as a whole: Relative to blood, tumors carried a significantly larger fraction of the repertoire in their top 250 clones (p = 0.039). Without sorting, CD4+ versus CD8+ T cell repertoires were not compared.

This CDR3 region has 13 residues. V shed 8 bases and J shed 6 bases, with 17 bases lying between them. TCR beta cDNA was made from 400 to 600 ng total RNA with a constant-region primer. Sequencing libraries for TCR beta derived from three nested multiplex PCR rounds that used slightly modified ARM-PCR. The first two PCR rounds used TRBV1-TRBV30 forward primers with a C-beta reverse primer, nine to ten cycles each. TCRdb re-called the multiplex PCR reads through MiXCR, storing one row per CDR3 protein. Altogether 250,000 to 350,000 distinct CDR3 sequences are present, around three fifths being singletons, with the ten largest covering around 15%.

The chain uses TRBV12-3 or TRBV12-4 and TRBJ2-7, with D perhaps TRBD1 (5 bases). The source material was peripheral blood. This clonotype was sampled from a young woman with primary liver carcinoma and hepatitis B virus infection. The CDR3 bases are TGTGCCAGCGGCCAGGCAGTTAGGGGCGAGCAGTACTTC. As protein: CASGQAVRGEQYF.